This record looks at one T cell receptor beta chain sequence and its context. Its antigen remains unidentified. The record has no base qualities; no much larger clone is one base away. The sample comes from a study of beta chain features in type 1 diabetes (dated 2018 in TCRdb). Background on the whole study: No differences in mean age, gender distribution, total cell number or subset yield were found between patients and healthy donors. Across all samples, almost 110 million sorted cells were examined, and cell number per subset correlated strongly with RNA yield. The study compared TCRB repertoires of sorted circulating CD4+ T cell subsets between recently diagnosed type 1 diabetes patients and matched healthy donors. Naive and central memory subsets were obtained from all 30 or so donors, but regulatory and stem cell-like memory subsets were isolated from only 8 patients and roughly 8 healthy donors. Summary of the overall study and its limitations: At VDJ recombination sites, type 1 diabetes patients had fewer insertions and more deleted nucleotides, which implies abnormalities in thymic rearrangement. Because cDNA was sequenced instead of genomic DNA, activated cells with high expression could be over-represented, although the groups did not differ in activation or CD3 levels. Naive, central memory and regulatory TCRB repertoires appeared to be more similar among patients than among healthy donors. Only small numbers of individuals were included in the HLA sub-analyses, which left unresolved whether HLA type had any influence on TCRB rearrangement. Type 1 diabetes patients showed a moderate but significant shortening of TCRB CDR3 length in all four CD4+ subsets. Shorter templates might be favored by PCR, yet because patient and control samples were amplified and corrected together, any such skew would affect both groups equally.

The entire isolated RNA was reverse transcribed using the High Capacity cDNA Reverse Transcription Kit, and thus expressed TCRB transcripts were sequenced. Deep immunoSEQ sequencing was performed on naive, central memory and regulatory T cell samples, with an average of around 3.4 million total reads per sample. Sorted cells were lysed in RLT buffer and RNA was extracted with DNase-treated RNeasy Micro or Mini kits, depending on cell number. Each cell subset was processed on its own to prevent cross-contamination, while patient and healthy donor samples were processed together. The immunoSEQ multiplex PCR was used to amplify TCRB sequences from cDNA, generating 87-bp fragments that spanned the CDR3 region. The amplicons were sequenced using the Illumina HiSeq platform. The paper's processing steps were these. Synthetic template baselines were used to correct PCR bias computationally, reads within Hamming distance 2 were collapsed together, and singletons that could not be merged were discarded. Reads were aligned against IMGT so that V, D and J genes, CDR3 length and insertions or deletions at six rearrangement sites could be assigned. Within each subset, clonotype counts were normalized to sorted cell number, and only after that were true diversity and Gini coefficients computed with the tcR R package. The overlap coefficient, calculated on TCRB nucleotide sequences, was used to measure repertoire sharing. Imported from immuneACCESS, the table was reduced by TCRdb to in-frame sequences with V and J called. These copies leave out some clones; in studies compared against another copy, an unresolved V gene accounts for under half, and the cause of the remainder is not known. V, J and clone size are taken as reported in that table, and D and trimming were inferred from the DNA itself. Within this sample are 300,000 to 400,000 clones, with around a tenth of them counted one time only. The top ten constitute roughly 0.6% of the sample.

V is cut back by 4 bases and J by 8 bases, with 10 bases in the junction unmatched. The cysteine opens and the phenylalanine closes a CDR3 of 15 amino acids. Solely the CDR3 DNA is kept, with 45 bases framed from the first base. The CDR1 and CDR2 encoded by the germline V gene are SGDLS and YYNGEE. From each donor, a single peripheral blood sample of 100 to 150 mL on average was drawn into heparinised tubes. A BD FACSAria II and a panel including CD45RO, CCR7, CD25, CD127, CD95 and CD27 were used to sort naive, central memory, regulatory and stem cell-like memory CD4+ T cells. All sorted populations exceeded 95% purity. PBMCs were separated immediately by Lymphoprep density gradient centrifugation and were stained directly, without being cultured. So that batch effects would be minimized, each experiment stained and sorted samples in pairs, pairing one healthy donor with one patient.

The sequence was obtained from a man younger than 40 with type 1 diabetes. Sequencing was carried out using central memory CD4+ T cells from blood. The chain is made from TRBV9 and TRBJ1-4; the central 8 bases match TRBD1. The CDR3 region: CASSPPPGGSEKLFF. The nucleotides read TGTGCCAGCAGCCCGCCCCCAGGGGGCTCGGAAAAACTGTTTTTT.